These 26 T cell receptor beta chains share one sample of origin, sequenced in a study of blood T cell repertoires in COVID-19. Measured with immunoSEQ multiplex PCR; TCRdb has only the in-frame clones, and not every one. The table has over 90,000 clones, about 91% seen once. The sequenced sample consisted of peripheral blood. The receptor set was obtained from a man younger than 30 with acute or convalescent COVID-19.

The chain uses TRBV3-1 (or the pseudogene TRBV3-2) and TRBJ1-2; 7 bases agree with TRBD1. J was trimmed by 4 bases and V by 6 bases; bases with no gene match: 8. Germline assignment: CDR1 LGHDT and CDR2 YNNKEL (reference sequence). The CDR3 has 14 residues. The CDR3 protein is CASSRRGESYGYTF. The DNA for the CDR3 is TGTGCCAGCAGTCGCAGGGGGGAGAGCTATGGCTACACCTTC.

This sequence joins TRBV27 and TRBJ2-3, with 15 bases that match TRBD2. CDR1 MNHEY and CDR2 SMNVEV come from the germline V gene (reference sequence). Germline trimming cut 1 base from V and 4 bases from J; bases unmatched to any gene: 15. The CDR3 spans 21 residues. In DNA, the CDR3 is TGTGCCAGCAGTTTATTCCTCAATCCGGGACTAGCGGGAGGTAGGGCAGATACGCAGTATTTT. Translating it yields CASSLFLNPGLAGGRADTQYF.

This rearrangement joins TRBV19 to TRBJ1-1; 8 bases map to TRBD1. Germline V gene lookup returns CDR1 LNHDA and CDR2 SQIVND (reference sequence). The CDR3 covers 13 residues. The junction had 2 bases not matched to a gene; V was cut back by 5 bases and J by 3 bases. In nucleotides, the CDR3 is TGTGCCAGTAGTGACAGGGGACACACTGAAGCTTTCTTT. Translated: CASSDRGHTEAFF.

On this clone itself: Different DNA sequences within this sample yield the same CDR3. This chain connects TRBV5-1 to TRBJ2-5, with 7 bases that match TRBD1. The CDR3 runs to 14 residues. From germline, CDR1 is SGHRS and CDR2 YFSETQ. The J segment lost 2 bases and the V segment lost 4 bases, leaving 5 bases of the junction unmatched. The CDR3 DNA reads TGCGCCAGCAGCCAAGACAGGGCGCAAGAGACCCAGTACTTC. As protein: CASSQDRAQETQYF.

This chain links TRBV2 with TRBJ2-7; 7 bases are a match to TRBD1. Germline CDR1 is SNHLY and CDR2 is FYNNEI. The CDR3 has 12 amino acids. Trimming at V came to 7 bases and at J to 2 bases, leaving 2 bases not matched to a gene. CDR3 sequence reads: CASKDRTYEQYF. CDR3 nucleotides: TGTGCCAGCAAGGACAGGACCTACGAGCAGTACTTC.

The CDR3 DNA sequence: TGTGCCAGCAGCTTAGAGGTGGGAGTTGATACGCAGTATTTT. Translated: CASSLEVGVDTQYF. This chain joins TRBV11-2 and TRBJ2-3, with a possible D match to TRBD2 (5 bases). The CDR3 is made up of 14 amino acids. Germline CDR1 is SGHAT and CDR2 is FQNNGV. V lost 0 bases and J 6 bases, leaving 10 bases between the germline ends.

This clone was seen only once. The chain carries TRBV30 and TRBJ1-5; D gene unclear. V lost 0 bases to trimming and J lost 4 bases, with 10 bases between them. There are 14 residues in the CDR3. Germline CDR1 GTSNPN, CDR2 SVGIG (reference sequence). The CDR3 DNA is TGTGCCTGGAGTGTACTGACAACTAATCAGCCCCAGCATTTT. This codes for CAWSVLTTNQPQHF.

The chain recombines TRBV6-5 with TRBJ1-2; D perhaps matches TRBD1 (5 bases). V shed 5 bases and J shed 4 bases, with 17 bases lying between them. Germline V gene sequence: CDR1 MNHEY, CDR2 SVGAGI. This CDR3 has 15 amino acids. The chain's CDR3 is CASSNDLGHLYGYTF. CDR3 bases: TGTGCCAGCAGTAACGACCTTGGACACCTCTATGGCTACACCTTC.

J is TRBJ2-7 and V is TRBV5-1; 13 nucleotides line up with TRBD2. The V gene's germline CDR1 is SGHRS and CDR2 YFSETQ. The V segment lost 5 bases and the J segment 2 bases; nucleotides outside the gene matches: 7. The CDR3 has 16 amino acids. CDR3 in amino acids: CASRYGLAGAPYEQYF. CDR3 nucleotides: TGCGCCAGCAGGTACGGACTAGCGGGAGCCCCCTACGAGCAGTACTTC.

This clone was observed a few times. The chain has TRBV4-2 and TRBJ1-3; a possible D gene is TRBD1 (6 bases). V dropped 4 bases and J dropped 0 bases, with 13 bases sitting between them. Germline assignment: CDR1 LGHNA and CDR2 YNFKEQ. This CDR3 has 16 amino acids. Here the CDR3 reads CASSPTGTNSGNTIYF. DNA of the CDR3: TGTGCCAGCAGCCCCACTGGGACAAACTCTGGAAACACCATATATTTT.

The chain couples TRBV9 to TRBJ1-2; D gene unclear. With 3 bases removed from V and 3 bases from J, the gap between germline ends came to 12 bases. CDR3 length: 14 residues. Germline V gene sequence: CDR1 SGDLS, CDR2 YYNGEE. The CDR3 sequence: CASSAGGQDYGYTF. For the CDR3, the DNA is TGTGCCAGCAGCGCCGGTGGGCAGGACTATGGCTACACCTTC.

The rearrangement joins TRBV19 to TRBJ2-7; possibly TRBD1 for D (5 bases). The CDR3 totals 14 residues. The germline V and J ends were trimmed by 5 bases and 4 bases, with 15 bases remaining between them. Germline CDR1 reads LNHDA; CDR2 reads SQIVND (reference sequence). As DNA, the CDR3 is TGTGCCAGTAGTCCCCTCGACAGAGAGTACGAGCAGTACTTC. The encoded protein is CASSPLDREYEQYF.

This chain joins TRBV18 and TRBJ1-1, with a weak D call TRBD1 (6 bases). CDR1 KGHSH and CDR2 LQKENI come from the germline V gene. V lost 5 bases and J 0 bases, leaving 19 bases between the germline ends. This CDR3 contains 17 residues. CDR3 sequence reads: CASSYNRVGVMNTEAFF. In DNA, the CDR3 is TGTGCCAGCTCATACAACAGGGTAGGAGTGATGAACACTGAAGCTTTCTTT.

The chain couples TRBV5-8 to TRBJ2-7; the match to TRBD1 covers 8 bases. The CDR3 loop spans 14 amino acids. The germline V gene encodes CDR1 SGHTS and CDR2 YDEGEE. Losses at the gene ends were 5 bases for V and 4 bases for J; bases not matched to a gene: 8. CDR3 nucleotide sequence: TGTGCCAGCAGGGCGGGACAGGACGGGTACGAGCAGTACTTC. It codes for CASRAGQDGYEQYF.

This chain joins TRBV27 and TRBJ2-7; D possibly corresponds to TRBD1 (5 bases). This CDR3 has 13 residues. Germline V CDR1 and CDR2: MNHEY, SMNVEV (reference sequence). The V gene lost 2 bases and the J gene lost 5 bases, with 10 bases spanning the gap. The CDR3, as DNA: TGTGCCAGCAGTTTACAGGGTATCCACGAGCAGTACTTC. Translation: CASSLQGIHEQYF.

This chain links TRBV11-2 with TRBJ1-4; 7 nucleotides line up with TRBD1. CDR3 length: 17 residues. Per germline, CDR1 SGHAT and CDR2 FQNNGV. The V gene end was trimmed by 0 bases and the J gene end by 6 bases; junction bases not matched to a gene: 10. The CDR3 here is CASSLEWGDRSDEKLFF. CDR3 nucleotides: TGTGCCAGCAGCTTAGAATGGGGGGACAGATCGGATGAAAAACTGTTTTTT.

This chain joins TRBV30 and TRBJ1-2, with 9 positions matching TRBD1. Germline CDR1 and CDR2: GTSNPN and SVGIG (reference sequence). This CDR3 comprises 14 residues. V lost 0 bases to trimming and J lost 6 bases; unmatched junction nucleotides: 5. This chain's CDR3 is CAWSVITGGHGYTF. Here the CDR3 DNA reads TGTGCCTGGAGTGTAATAACAGGGGGCCATGGCTACACCTTC.

V and J are TRBV7-6 and TRBJ2-1; 9 nucleotides match TRBD2. The CDR3 contains 15 residues. With V trimmed by 1 base and J by 7 bases, 5 bases remained unmatched. From germline, CDR1 is SGHVS and CDR2 FNYEAQ. CDR3: CASSLEAGGGNEQFF. CDR3 in DNA: TGTGCCAGCAGCTTAGAAGCGGGAGGAGGGAATGAGCAGTTCTTC.

V is TRBV6-5 and J is TRBJ2-3; TRBD2 matches at 10 bases. The V gene end was trimmed by 7 bases and the J gene end by 3 bases; junction bases not matched to a gene: 4. CDR3 length: 14 amino acids. CDR1 and CDR2 from the germline V gene are MNHEY and SVGAGI. CDR3 in DNA: TGTGCCAGCAAAGCGGGAGGGCCGACAGATACGCAGTATTTT. Translated, it gives CASKAGGPTDTQYF.

The chain carries TRBV7-8 and TRBJ2-7; the match to TRBD2 covers 7 bases. V was pared by 0 bases and J by 1 base, with 3 bases of the junction left unmatched. CDR1 is SGHVS and CDR2 is FQNEAQ in the germline V gene. The CDR3 consists of 15 residues. The CDR3 DNA sequence: TGTGCCAGCAGCTTAGCGGGGGGAGGGTCCTACGAGCAGTACTTC. Translated, it gives CASSLAGGGSYEQYF.

The chain uses TRBV6-5 and TRBJ1-1; D call uncertain. V lost 6 bases and J 1 base, leaving 9 bases between the germline ends. CDR1 MNHEY and CDR2 SVGAGI come from the germline V gene. The CDR3 runs to 13 residues. CDR3 residues: CASRWAKNTEAFF. CDR3 DNA sequence: TGTGCCAGCAGGTGGGCGAAGAACACTGAAGCTTTCTTT.

The chain joins TRBV18 to TRBJ2-7, with D tentatively TRBD2 (6 bases). Germline assignment: CDR1 KGHSH and CDR2 LQKENI. The CDR3 loop spans 14 amino acids. The V and J ends lost 8 bases and 1 base respectively, with 15 bases between them. CDR3 in DNA: TGTGCCAGCGCACTCGGGACTGGTTCCTACGAGCAGTACTTC. The encoded protein is CASALGTGSYEQYF. The whole variable domain, remainder taken from reference TRBV18 and TRBJ2-7, is NAGVMQNPRHLVRRRGQEARLRCSPMKGHSHVYWYRQLPEEGLKFMVYLQKENIIDESGMPKERFSAEFPKEGPSILRIQQVVRGDSAAYFCASALGTGSYEQYFGPGTRLTVT.

This chain uses TRBV19 with TRBJ2-7, with 8 bases fitting TRBD1. Germline lookup yields CDR1 LNHDA and CDR2 SQIVND (reference sequence). The trim removed 8 bases at V and 2 bases at J, leaving 2 bases unmatched. The CDR3 runs to 12 residues. The CDR3 nucleotides read TGTGCCAGTCAACAGGGGGCCTACGAGCAGTACTTC. Protein: CASQQGAYEQYF.

The rearrangement links TRBV2 to TRBJ2-1; weak D call: TRBD2 (5 bases). Trimming pared 3 bases from V and 0 bases from J, leaving 9 bases between. This CDR3 spans 15 amino acids. CDR1 is SNHLY, CDR2 FYNNEI, per germline. In DNA, the CDR3 is TGTGCCAGCAGTGAGAGGGAGACCTCCTACAATGAGCAGTTCTTC. Translating it yields CASSERETSYNEQFF.

The chain is built from TRBV30 and TRBJ1-2, with TRBD1 matching over 12 bases. Germline assignment: CDR1 GTSNPN and CDR2 SVGIG (reference sequence). J was trimmed by 5 bases and V by 7 bases; bases with no gene match: 14. The CDR3 is made up of 16 amino acids. The CDR3 DNA reads TGTGCCTTTTCCGGGACAGGGGGCGCGACTCTGTATGGCTACACCTTC. This gives the protein CAFSGTGGATLYGYTF.

This rearrangement joins TRBV5-1 to TRBJ1-5; unclear D gene. This CDR3 region has 15 residues. The germline CDR1 and CDR2 sequences are SGHRS and YFSETQ. Trimming shortened V by 0 bases and J by 8 bases, and 15 bases separated the two germline ends. The CDR3 sequence: CASSLVGTEGEPQHF. CDR3 DNA: TGCGCCAGCAGCTTGGTCGGCACGGAGGGTGAGCCCCAGCATTTT.